What follows are 15 T cell receptor beta chains derived from one specimen sequenced in a study of blood T cell repertoires in COVID-19 (dated by TCRdb to the early 2020s). The library was built by means of the immunoSEQ multiplex PCR assay. TCRdb obtained this table from immuneACCESS and retained in-frame rearrangements with V and J assigned. These tables miss some clones; where compared with another copy, unresolved V genes account for less than half of the shortfall, and the remainder is unexplained. In this sample the table shows 150,000 or so clones, 83% of which occur a single time. Jointly, the top ten make up about 4.6% of the sample. Sequencing was done on a sample of PBMCs or T cells enriched from blood (not recorded which). The receptors stem from a woman between 45 and 65 years old who had recovered from COVID-19.

The CDR3 region has the DNA TGTGCCAGCAGCTTAGGGGGCCCAGGAAACACCATATATTTT. Encoded protein: CASSLGGPGNTIYF. The genes are TRBV7-2 and TRBJ1-3, with D perhaps matching TRBD1 (5 bases). Germline V CDR1 and CDR2: SGHTA, FQGNSA. The CDR3 has 14 residues. Between the trimmed V and J ends, which lost 1 base and 4 bases, there was a span of 8 bases.

V and J are TRBV5-1 and TRBJ2-3; D unresolved. Trimming took off 0 bases at V and 2 bases at J, with 7 bases between the two ends. The germline CDR1 and CDR2 sequences are SGHRS and YFSETQ. The CDR3 has 14 residues. CDR3 amino acids: CASSLGSYTDTQYF. CDR3 DNA: TGCGCCAGCAGCTTGGGGAGCTACACAGATACGCAGTATTTT.

This sequence joins TRBV30 and TRBJ2-5; 7 bases are a match to TRBD1. Germline assignment: CDR1 GTSNPN and CDR2 SVGIG (reference sequence). The CDR3 has 15 amino acids. J lost 1 base, V lost 3 bases, and 8 bases had no gene match. The CDR3 loop reads CAWRSWDRIQETQYF. CDR3 sequence (DNA): TGTGCCTGGAGAAGTTGGGACAGAATCCAAGAGACCCAGTACTTC.

The V gene is TRBV30, the J gene TRBJ1-6; 10 nucleotides match TRBD1. Germline loops: CDR1 GTSNPN, CDR2 SVGIG (reference sequence). Trimming took 8 bases from V and 6 from J; bases not matched to a gene: 10. CDR3 size: 15 residues. The CDR3 DNA is TGTGCCACAACCGGGACAGGGGATTCTAATTCACCCCTCCACTTT. Protein product: CATTGTGDSNSPLHF. Combining the CDR3 with reference TRBV30 and TRBJ1-6 gives the whole variable domain SQTIHQWPATLVQPVGSPLSLECTVEGTSNPNLYWYRQAAGRGLQLLFYSVGIGQISSEVPQNLSASRPQDRQFILSSKKLLLSDSGFYLCATTGTGDSNSPLHFGNGTRLTVT.

V and J are TRBV6-6 and TRBJ1-1; 8 bases are shared with TRBD1. Germline CDR1 MNHNY, CDR2 SVGAGI (reference sequence). The CDR3 is 16 amino acids. Unmatched junction bases numbered 9, after V lost 6 bases and J lost 0 bases. CDR3 nucleotides: TGTGCCAGCAGCCTGCGACAGGGGCCTATGAACACTGAAGCTTTCTTT. This sequence encodes CASSLRQGPMNTEAFF.

In DNA form, the CDR3 reads TGCGCCAGCAGCCGTCAGGGGGGAGAGACCCAGTACTTC. It translates to CASSRQGGETQYF. This sequence joins TRBV5-1 and TRBJ2-5; perhaps TRBD1 as D (7 bases). CDR3 length equals 13 residues. Germline-derived CDR1 and CDR2 are SGHRS and YFSETQ. V gave up 4 bases and J gave up 4 bases, with 11 bases separating them.

The CDR3, as DNA: TGTGCCTGGAGTGTTTTTGGGGGGTCCTACGAGCAGTACGTC. Translated: CAWSVFGGSYEQYV. The chain combines TRBV30 with TRBJ2-7, with a possible D match to TRBD2 (6 bases). Germline lookup yields CDR1 GTSNPN and CDR2 SVGIG (reference sequence). CDR3 size: 14 residues. V lost 0 bases, J lost 1 base, and 10 bases lay in between.

This chain links TRBV10-2 with TRBJ1-5; D call uncertain. The CDR3 is 14 residues long. The germline V and J ends were trimmed by 5 bases and 0 bases, with 8 bases remaining between them. From germline, CDR1 is WSHSY and CDR2 SAAADI. As DNA, the CDR3 is TGCGCCAGCAGTCAACAGATTAGCAATCAGCCCCAGCATTTT. As protein: CASSQQISNQPQHF.

The chain joins TRBV2 to TRBJ1-4; D might be TRBD1 (6 bases). CDR1 is SNHLY, CDR2 FYNNEI, per germline. The CDR3 totals 15 residues. V was shortened by 2 bases and J by 5 bases, with 12 bases between the two germline ends. The CDR3 loop is CASSENGRGNEKLFF. CDR3 bases: TGTGCCAGCAGTGAAAATGGCAGGGGAAATGAAAAACTGTTTTTT. The whole variable domain, remainder taken from reference TRBV2 and TRBJ1-4, is EPEVTQTPSHQVTQMGQEVILRCVPISNHLYFYWYRQILGQKVEFLVSFYNNEISEKSEIFDDQFSVERPDGSNFTLKIRSTKLEDSAMYFCASSENGRGNEKLFFGSGTQLSVL.

This clone was detected only a few times. The chain couples TRBV27 to TRBJ1-4; tentative D call: TRBD1 (5 bases). V shed 6 bases and J shed 8 bases, with 13 bases lying between them. The CDR3 length is 13 residues. CDR1 MNHEY and CDR2 SMNVEV come from the germline V gene (reference sequence). The CDR3 sequence is CASRAGWGEKLFF. Written as DNA, the CDR3 is TGTGCCAGCAGGGCGGGGTGGGGCGAAAAACTGTTTTTT.

J is TRBJ1-1 and V is TRBV3-1 (or the pseudogene TRBV3-2), with D perhaps matching TRBD1 (5 bases). V lost 0 bases and J 5 bases, leaving 10 bases between the germline ends. The CDR3 has 14 amino acids. Germline CDR1 and CDR2: LGHDT and YNNKEL (reference sequence). CDR3 in DNA: TGTGCCAGCAGCCAAGATCAGGGAGGGACTGAAGCTTTCTTT. Residues: CASSQDQGGTEAFF.

This chain connects TRBV12-3 or TRBV12-4 to TRBJ2-5; no firm D call. The germline V and J ends were trimmed by 3 bases and 5 bases, with 4 bases remaining between them. The CDR3 has 11 amino acids. The CDR3 sequence is CASSFRETQYF. The CDR3 DNA reads TGTGCCAGCAGTTTTCGGGAGACCCAGTACTTC.

This clone was detected only a few times. The CDR3: CASSQVRYGYTF. The CDR3 DNA is TGTGCCAGCAGCCAGGTTCGCTATGGCTACACCTTC. The gene calls are TRBV28 and TRBJ1-2; no definite D call. The CDR3 covers 12 residues. With 6 bases removed from V and 4 bases from J, the gap between germline ends came to 9 bases. The V gene's germline CDR1 is MDHEN and CDR2 SYDVKM.

This clone was recorded only once. This rearrangement joins TRBV6-5 to TRBJ2-7; possibly TRBD1 for D (6 bases). This CDR3 spans 13 amino acids. CDR1 and CDR2 (germline): MNHEY, SVGAGI. V lost 11 bases, J lost 7 bases, and 21 bases lay in between. The CDR3 protein is CAAEKTGLSEQYV. CDR3 bases: TGTGCCGCGGAGAAGACAGGACTCTCTGAGCAGTACGTC.

In its sample, this clone was seen a few times. The CDR3 nucleotides are TGTGCCAGCAGTCCCCCTTTGGGGCGACTCTCTGGAAACACCATATATTTT. It yields the protein CASSPPLGRLSGNTIYF. This sequence joins TRBV28 and TRBJ1-3; D is possibly TRBD1 (5 bases). This CDR3 comprises 17 residues. Trimming took off 5 bases at V and 0 bases at J, with 17 bases between the two ends. From germline, CDR1 is MDHEN and CDR2 SYDVKM.